The 29 T cell receptor beta chains presented below share a single source sample, sequenced in a study of post-analysis software for immune sequencing data. Findings and caveats of the study: Patients had higher frequencies than controls of about 5 TRBV segments, including TRBV5-6, TRBV5-1 and TRBV20-1.

No antigen is known for these receptors. Unique molecular identifiers tagged the TCR beta cDNA libraries. TCRdb recomputed calls from the PCR reads with MiXCR, one row per CDR3 protein. In the table there are approximately 150,000 distinct CDR3 sequences, roughly 30% of which are singletons. Sequencing used blood. The receptors were gathered from a girl under 18 with multiple sclerosis.

The chain employs TRBV11-1 and TRBJ2-5; D unclear. CDR1 is SGHAT and CDR2 is FQDESV in the germline V gene (reference sequence). The CDR3 is made up of 15 amino acids. Deletions cut 4 bases from V and 5 bases from J, with 17 bases between. The CDR3 DNA reads as TGTGCCAGCAGCTCAGACCCCGGCCAAAGGGAGACCCAGTACTTC. Its protein is CASSSDPGQRETQYF.

The genes are TRBV24-1 and TRBJ2-5; D might be TRBD1 (5 bases). V was pared by 1 base and J by 4 bases, with 9 bases between. Germline CDR1 and CDR2: KGHDR and SFDVKD. The CDR3 extends over 14 amino acids. As DNA, the CDR3 is TGTGCCACCAGTGATTTAAAAGGGGTAGAGACCCAGTACTTC. The encoded protein is CATSDLKGVETQYF.

V gene TRBV29-1 combines with J gene TRBJ2-5; 11 nucleotides line up with TRBD2. With V trimmed by 6 bases and J by 6 bases, 30 bases remained unmatched. CDR1 is SQVTM and CDR2 is ANQGSEA in the germline V gene. This CDR3 has 21 residues. CDR3 residues: CSVPEGTYGYLIAGGPKTQYF. In nucleotides, the CDR3 is TGCAGCGTCCCGGAAGGGACTTATGGCTACTTAATAGCGGGAGGGCCGAAGACCCAGTACTTC.

This clonotype came up many times. The chain joins TRBV7-6 to TRBJ2-1, with D perhaps matching TRBD1 (5 bases). The CDR3 totals 13 residues. Trimming stripped 3 bases from V and 5 bases from J, with 8 bases between. CDR1 and CDR2 from the germline V gene are SGHVS and FNYEAQ. CDR3 sequence: CASSFGRDNEQFF. The CDR3, as DNA: TGTGCCAGCAGCTTCGGCAGGGACAATGAGCAGTTCTTC.

The sample holds a few counts of this clonotype. The chain joins TRBV27 to TRBJ1-2, with TRBD1 matching 8 bases. This CDR3 spans 14 amino acids. Per germline, CDR1 MNHEY and CDR2 SMNVEV (reference sequence). Trimming took 5 bases from V and 0 from J; bases not matched to a gene: 2. Written as DNA, the CDR3 is TGTGCCAGCAGTGTACAGGGGGCTAACTATGGCTACACCTTC. Its translation: CASSVQGANYGYTF.

This sequence joins TRBV28 and TRBJ2-3; D gene unclear. V lost 6 bases and J 12 bases, leaving 19 bases between the germline ends. The CDR3 runs to 13 residues. Germline CDR1 and CDR2: MDHEN and SYDVKM. CDR3 coding DNA: TGTGCCAGCAGCTTGATGGCAGGAGAGACCCAGTATTTT. It codes for CASSLMAGETQYF. Variable domain in full (rest from reference TRBV28 and TRBJ2-3): DVKVTQSSRYLVKRTGEKVFLECVQDMDHENMFWYRQDPGLGLRLIYFSYDVKMKEKGDIPEGYSVSREKKERFSLILESASTNQTSMYLCASSLMAGETQYFGPGTRLTVL.

There are many counts of this clonotype. The chain couples TRBV7-9 to TRBJ1-4; possible D gene TRBD1, 6 bases. This CDR3 is built from 16 residues. Germline V gives CDR1 SEHNR, CDR2 FQNEAQ (reference sequence). Trimming took off 2 bases at V and 8 bases at J, with 18 bases between the two ends. CDR3 nucleotide sequence: TGTGCCAGCAGCTTACTTATTACCAAGGGGGAAGAAAAACTGTTTTTT. This translates into CASSLLITKGEEKLFF.

In regard to this clonotype: With a much larger clone just one base away, this may be a read error. The chain couples TRBV4-1 to TRBJ2-3; 10 bases fit TRBD2. The CDR3 consists of 13 residues. Germline V lookup: CDR1 MGHRA, CDR2 YSYEKL. CDR3 protein: CASNQTIAGGQYF. CDR3 DNA: TGCGCCAGCAACCAAACAATAGCGGGAGGGCAGTATTTT.

This clonotype appeared many times. This chain connects TRBV28 to TRBJ2-4; TRBD1 is a possible D gene (5 bases). CDR1 and CDR2 from the germline V gene are MDHEN and SYDVKM. V was clipped by 8 bases and J by 8 bases, with 22 bases between them. This CDR3 contains 15 residues. In nucleotides, the CDR3 is TGTGCCAGCTCCATAATGCAGGGCCTAAGGGACATTCAGTACTTC. This encodes CASSIMQGLRDIQYF. The full variable domain, completed using reference TRBV28 and TRBJ2-4, is DVKVTQSSRYLVKRTGEKVFLECVQDMDHENMFWYRQDPGLGLRLIYFSYDVKMKEKGDIPEGYSVSREKKERFSLILESASTNQTSMYLCASSIMQGLRDIQYFGAGTRLSVL.

This clonotype was seen a few times. This chain's CDR3 is CASSGGTGRIYGYTF. CDR3 nucleotides: TGTGCCAGCAGTGGGGGGACAGGCCGCATCTATGGCTACACCTTC. The rearrangement links TRBV12-3 or TRBV12-4 to TRBJ1-2, with 8 bases identical to TRBD1. The CDR3 spans 15 residues. J gave up 4 bases and V 5 bases, and 9 bases lay outside the gene matches.

This clonotype was observed many times. The chain employs TRBV28 and TRBJ2-3, with a tentative D call TRBD2 (5 bases). This CDR3 comprises 16 residues. V shed 4 bases and J shed 0 bases, with 14 bases lying between them. Germline assignment: CDR1 MDHEN and CDR2 SYDVKM. In nucleotides, the CDR3 is TGTGCCAGCAGTTCCGCGGGCCGAAAGAGCACAGATACGCAGTATTTT. The encoded protein is CASSSAGRKSTDTQYF.

Many counts were recorded for this clonotype. The rearrangement uses TRBV11-2 and TRBJ2-7; 10 bases map to TRBD2. CDR3 length: 12 amino acids. Unmatched junction bases numbered 2, after V lost 5 bases and J lost 7 bases. CDR1 is SGHAT, CDR2 FQNNGV, per germline. The CDR3 here is CASSSGRVEQYF. The CDR3 DNA reads TGTGCCAGCAGCAGCGGGAGGGTTGAGCAGTACTTC.

This clonotype was counted between two and nine times. V and J are TRBV12-3 or TRBV12-4 and TRBJ1-5; TRBD1 matches at 8 bases. CDR3 length: 15 residues. The V gene end was trimmed by 1 base and the J gene end by 8 bases; junction bases not matched to a gene: 7. The DNA of the CDR3 is TGTGCCAGCAGTTTAGAGGGCAGGGGGCAAGAGCCCCAGCATTTT. It encodes CASSLEGRGQEPQHF.

The rearrangement uses TRBV4-3 and TRBJ2-3; no clear D. Trimming stripped 4 bases from V and 0 bases from J, with 20 bases between. The CDR3 extends over 18 amino acids. Germline assignment: CDR1 LGHNA and CDR2 YSLEER. In DNA form, the CDR3 reads TGCGCCAGCAGCCCGAAGAACCCAGGCGACTTTAGCACAGATACGCAGTATTTT. Protein product: CASSPKNPGDFSTDTQYF.

The chain is built from TRBV12-3 or TRBV12-4 and TRBJ2-1; 9 nucleotides align to TRBD1. Unmatched junction bases numbered 11, after V lost 6 bases and J lost 8 bases. This CDR3 is 15 amino acids long. CDR3 region: CASRSGQGFIDEQFF. The CDR3 nucleotides read TGTGCCAGCAGATCTGGACAGGGGTTTATCGATGAGCAGTTCTTC.

This clonotype showed up many times. The J gene is TRBJ2-5, the V gene TRBV25-1; TRBD1 might be the D (6 bases). V lost 1 base to trimming and J lost 5 bases, with 11 bases between them. CDR3 length equals 14 residues. Germline V gene sequence: CDR1 MGHDK, CDR2 SYGVNS. CDR3 DNA: TGTGCCAGCAGTGAATTGGGTCAGGGGGAGACCCAGTACTTC. Translated: CASSELGQGETQYF.

The chain links TRBV15 to TRBJ2-5; the D gene is possibly TRBD2 (5 bases). This CDR3 has 13 amino acids. The V gene lost 8 bases and the J gene lost 0 bases, with 10 bases spanning the gap. Germline V CDR1 and CDR2: LNHNV, YYDKDF (reference sequence). CDR3 bases: TGTGCCACCGGCGGGCAGTACCAAGAGACCCAGTACTTC. Translation gives CATGGQYQETQYF.

In this sample, this clonotype turned up a few times. The V and J genes are TRBV5-4 and TRBJ2-2; 7 bases match TRBD2. V shed 5 bases, J shed 2 bases, and the junction held 12 bases outside the gene matches. CDR3 length: 17 residues. CDR1 and CDR2 from the germline V gene are SGHNT and YYREEE (reference sequence). The CDR3 DNA reads as TGTGCCAGCAGGGGTACTAGAGCGGGGTCAAACACCGGGGAGCTGTTTTTT. Protein: CASRGTRAGSNTGELFF.

A note on this clonotype: At one end the junction does not follow the germline gene, possibly because of a read error. The chain couples TRBV7-9 to TRBJ2-5; the match to TRBD1 covers 8 bases. Germline V gives CDR1 SEHNR, CDR2 FQNEAQ (reference sequence). The CDR3 consists of 19 residues. Here the CDR3 DNA reads TGTGCCTGCAGCCACCGGGTTGAGAGACCAACAGGGGGACGGGAGACCCAGTACTTC. It encodes CACSHRVERPTGGRETQYF.

This clonotype was detected ten times or more. V is TRBV27 and J is TRBJ2-5; either TRBD1 or TRBD2 may supply D (6 bases each). V gave up 6 bases and J gave up 5 bases, with 7 bases separating them. This CDR3 has 11 amino acids. Per germline, CDR1 MNHEY and CDR2 SMNVEV (reference sequence). The CDR3 DNA follows: TGTGCCAGCAGAGGGGGGGAGACCCAGTACTTC. Translation: CASRGGETQYF.

This clonotype was picked up many times. The chain links TRBV7-9 to TRBJ2-7; D is uncertain. The germline CDR1 and CDR2 sequences are SEHNR and FQNEAQ (reference sequence). The CDR3 is made up of 12 amino acids. V lost 5 bases, J lost 5 bases, and 10 bases lay in between. The CDR3 is CASSPPLNEQYF. In DNA form, the CDR3 reads TGTGCCAGCAGCCCACCTCTCAACGAGCAGTACTTC.

This clonotype showed up just a few times. This sequence joins TRBV21-1 and TRBJ2-7; the D call of TRBD1 is as the table states it, not checked on the DNA. TRBV21-1 is annotated as a pseudogene. The CDR3 is 15 residues long. CDR3 sequence (DNA): TGTGCCAGCAGCAAAGGGGACAGTTTCAGCTACGAGCAGTACTTC. As protein: CASSKGDSFSYEQYF.

A word on this clonotype: This may come from a read error, since a much larger clone is one base off. V is TRBV29-1 and J is TRBJ2-6; TRBD1 is a possible D gene (6 bases). The CDR3 is made up of 17 amino acids. Per the germline V gene, CDR1 is SQVTM and CDR2 is ANQGSEA. The CDR3 DNA reads as TGCAGCGTTGAAGAGGGGGCCGCTCGCTCTGGGGCCAACGTCCGGACTTTC. Translated, it gives CSVEEGAARSGANVRTF. Full variable domain (outside the CDR3, taken from reference TRBV29-1 and TRBJ2-6): SAVISQKPSRDICQRGTSLTIQCQVDSQVTMMFWYRQQPGQSLTLIATANQGSEATYESGFVIDKFPISRPNLTFSTLTVSNMSPEDSSIYLCSVEEGAARSGANVRTFGAGSRLTVL.

This clonotype showed up just a few times. The rearrangement joins TRBV29-1 to TRBJ1-1; no clear D. The germline CDR1 and CDR2 sequences are SQVTM and ANQGSEA. The CDR3 length is 14 residues. With 6 bases removed from V and 1 base from J, the gap between germline ends came to 15 bases. The CDR3 reads CSVIQAARNTEAFF. As DNA, the CDR3 is TGCAGCGTCATCCAAGCTGCCAGGAACACTGAAGCTTTCTTT.

This clonotype was seen at least ten times. This chain links TRBV4-2 with TRBJ2-7; 8 bases line up with TRBD2. CDR1 is LGHNA and CDR2 is YNFKEQ in the germline V gene. Unmatched junction bases numbered 14, after V lost 0 bases and J lost 10 bases. This CDR3 has 16 residues. The CDR3 sequence: CASSQDRGGAQTKQYF. The DNA of the CDR3 is TGTGCCAGCAGCCAAGATCGGGGGGGGGCGCAGACCAAACAGTACTTC.

J is TRBJ1-1 and V is TRBV18, with D unresolved. Germline CDR1 is KGHSH and CDR2 is LQKENI. CDR3 length equals 15 residues. The V end was cut by 3 bases, the J end by 7 bases, with 18 bases between. CDR3 residues: CASSPPLTREGEAFF. DNA of the CDR3: TGTGCCAGCTCACCCCCCCTTACACGGGAGGGTGAAGCTTTCTTT.

As to this clonotype: A junction boundary mismatches the germline segment, possibly from a read error. The V call is TRBV18, the J call TRBJ2-3; 11 nucleotides match TRBD2. The CDR3 runs 15 residues. Germline CDR1 and CDR2: KGHSH and LQKENI. CDR3 sequence reads: CANSPGLAGGDTQYF. The DNA of the CDR3 is TGTGCCAACTCACCAGGCCTAGCGGGAGGAGATACGCAGTATTTT. The whole variable domain, filled in from reference TRBV18 and TRBJ2-3, reads NAGVMQNPRHLVRRRGQEARLRCSPMKGHSHVYWYRQLPEEGLKFMVYLQKENIIDESGMPKERFSAEFPKEGPSILRIQQVVRGDSAAYFCANSPGLAGGDTQYFGPGTRLTVL.

This clonotype was picked up many times. The V and J genes are TRBV25-1 and TRBJ2-7; either TRBD1 or TRBD2 may supply D (5 bases each). Germline V lookup: CDR1 MGHDK, CDR2 SYGVNS. CDR3 length: 14 amino acids. V was cut by 5 bases and J by 2 bases, with 13 bases left in between. CDR3 DNA: TGTGCCAGCAGTCGGACGGGGCTGGCCTACGAGCAGTACTTC. Amino acid sequence: CASSRTGLAYEQYF.

This clonotype was seen ten or more times. This chain uses TRBV4-1 with TRBJ2-3, with TRBD1 matching 8 bases. The J segment lost 6 bases and the V segment lost 4 bases, leaving 6 bases of the junction unmatched. Germline values: CDR1 MGHRA, CDR2 YSYEKL. The CDR3 runs 14 residues. CDR3 sequence (DNA): TGCGCCAGCAGCCCGGACAGGGCAGCCGATACGCAGTATTTT. Amino acid sequence: CASSPDRAADTQYF.